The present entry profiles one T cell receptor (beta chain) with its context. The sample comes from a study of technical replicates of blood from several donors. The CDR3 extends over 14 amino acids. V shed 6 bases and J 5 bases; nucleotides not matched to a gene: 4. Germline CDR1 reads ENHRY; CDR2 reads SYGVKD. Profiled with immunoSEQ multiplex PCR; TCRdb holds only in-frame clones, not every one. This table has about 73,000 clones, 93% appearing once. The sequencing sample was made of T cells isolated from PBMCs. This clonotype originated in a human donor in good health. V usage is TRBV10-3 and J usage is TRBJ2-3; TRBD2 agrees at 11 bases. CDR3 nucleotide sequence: TGTGCCATCAGGTTAGCGGGAGGGCAAGATACGCAGTATTTT. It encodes CAIRLAGGQDTQYF.